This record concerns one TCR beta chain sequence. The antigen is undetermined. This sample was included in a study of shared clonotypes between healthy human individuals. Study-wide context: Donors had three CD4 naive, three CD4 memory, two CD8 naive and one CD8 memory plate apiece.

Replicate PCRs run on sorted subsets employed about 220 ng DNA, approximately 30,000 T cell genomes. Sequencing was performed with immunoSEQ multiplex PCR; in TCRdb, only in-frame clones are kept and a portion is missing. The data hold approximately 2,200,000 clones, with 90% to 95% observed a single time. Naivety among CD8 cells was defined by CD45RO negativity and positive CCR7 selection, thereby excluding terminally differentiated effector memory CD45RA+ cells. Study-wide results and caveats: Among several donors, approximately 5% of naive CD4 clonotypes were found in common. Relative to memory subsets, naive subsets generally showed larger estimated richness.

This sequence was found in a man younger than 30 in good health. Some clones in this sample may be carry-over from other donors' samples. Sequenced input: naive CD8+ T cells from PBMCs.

The CDR3 DNA reads as TGTGCCAGCAGCCAGAACATAGTAGCAGATACGCAGTATTTT. It encodes CASSQNIVADTQYF. The chain is built from TRBV4-2 and TRBJ2-3, with D uncertain. Trimming removed 3 bases at V and 4 bases at J, with 11 bases between. Germline V CDR1 and CDR2: LGHNA, YNFKEQ. The CDR3 is 14 residues long.